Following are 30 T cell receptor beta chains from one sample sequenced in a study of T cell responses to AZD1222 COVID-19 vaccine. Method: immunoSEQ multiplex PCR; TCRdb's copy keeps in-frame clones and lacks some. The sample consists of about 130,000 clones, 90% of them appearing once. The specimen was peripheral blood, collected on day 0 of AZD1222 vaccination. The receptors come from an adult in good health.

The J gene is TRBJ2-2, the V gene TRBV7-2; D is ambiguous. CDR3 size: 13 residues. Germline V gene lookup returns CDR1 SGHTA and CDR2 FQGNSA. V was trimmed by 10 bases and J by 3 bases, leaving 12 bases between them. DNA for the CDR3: TGTGCCACCTCCCATATCGACACCGGGGAGCTGTTTTTT. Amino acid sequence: CATSHIDTGELFF.

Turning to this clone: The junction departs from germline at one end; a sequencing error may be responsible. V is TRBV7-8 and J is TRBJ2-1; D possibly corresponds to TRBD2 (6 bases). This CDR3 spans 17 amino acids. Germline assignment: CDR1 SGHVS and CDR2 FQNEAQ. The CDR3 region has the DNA TGTGCCAACAGCTTAGCGCCACGGGGGAGCTCCTACAATGAGCAGTTCTTC. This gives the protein CANSLAPRGSSYNEQFF.

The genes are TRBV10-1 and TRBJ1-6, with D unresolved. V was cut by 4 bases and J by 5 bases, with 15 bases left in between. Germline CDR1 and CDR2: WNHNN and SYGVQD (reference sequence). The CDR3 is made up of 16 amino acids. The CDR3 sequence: CASSVGRTTHNSPLHF. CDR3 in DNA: TGCGCCAGCAGTGTGGGAAGAACGACCCATAATTCACCCCTCCACTTT.

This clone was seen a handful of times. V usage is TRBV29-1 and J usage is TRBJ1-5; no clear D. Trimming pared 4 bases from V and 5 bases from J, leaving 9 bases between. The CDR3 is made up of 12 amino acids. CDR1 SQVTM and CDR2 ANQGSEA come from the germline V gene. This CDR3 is CSVGAGDQPQHF. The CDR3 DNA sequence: TGCAGCGTTGGGGCTGGGGATCAGCCCCAGCATTTT.

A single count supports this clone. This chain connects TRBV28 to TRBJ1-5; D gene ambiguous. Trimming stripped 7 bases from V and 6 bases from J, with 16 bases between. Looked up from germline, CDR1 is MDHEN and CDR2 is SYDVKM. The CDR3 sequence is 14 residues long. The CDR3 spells CASNPLPARQPQHF. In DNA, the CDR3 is TGTGCCAGCAACCCTCTCCCAGCTCGTCAGCCCCAGCATTTT.

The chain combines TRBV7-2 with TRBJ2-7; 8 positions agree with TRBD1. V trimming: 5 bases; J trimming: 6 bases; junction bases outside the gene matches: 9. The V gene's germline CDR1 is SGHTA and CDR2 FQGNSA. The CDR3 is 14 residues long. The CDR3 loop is CASSPGQGFGEQYF. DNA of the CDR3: TGTGCCAGCAGCCCCGGACAGGGTTTCGGCGAGCAGTACTTC.

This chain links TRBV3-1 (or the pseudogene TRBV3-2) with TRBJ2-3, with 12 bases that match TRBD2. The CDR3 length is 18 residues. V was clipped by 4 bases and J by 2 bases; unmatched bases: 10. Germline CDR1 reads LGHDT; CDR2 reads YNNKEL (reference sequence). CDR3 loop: CASSRRLAGVKNTDTQYF. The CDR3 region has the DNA TGTGCCAGCAGCCGGCGACTAGCGGGAGTAAAAAACACAGATACGCAGTATTTT.

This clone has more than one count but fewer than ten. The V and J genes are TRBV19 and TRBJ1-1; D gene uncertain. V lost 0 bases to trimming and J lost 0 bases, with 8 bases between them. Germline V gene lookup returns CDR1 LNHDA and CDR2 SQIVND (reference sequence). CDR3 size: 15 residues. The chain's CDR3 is CASSIDSGVNTEAFF. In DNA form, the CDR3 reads TGTGCCAGTAGTATAGATTCCGGAGTGAACACTGAAGCTTTCTTT.

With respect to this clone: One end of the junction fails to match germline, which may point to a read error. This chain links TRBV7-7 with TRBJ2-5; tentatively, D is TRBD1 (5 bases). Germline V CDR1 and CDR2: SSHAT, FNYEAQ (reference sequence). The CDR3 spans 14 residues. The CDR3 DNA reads TGTGCTAGCAGCTTAGTTCAGGGTGGAGAGACCCAGTACTTC. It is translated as CASSLVQGGETQYF.

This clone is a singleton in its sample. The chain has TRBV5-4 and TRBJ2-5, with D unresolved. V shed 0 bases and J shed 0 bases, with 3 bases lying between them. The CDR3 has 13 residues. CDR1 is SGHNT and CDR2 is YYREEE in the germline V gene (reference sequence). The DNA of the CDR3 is TGTGCCAGCAGCTTGGAAAACCAAGAGACCCAGTACTTC. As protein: CASSLENQETQYF. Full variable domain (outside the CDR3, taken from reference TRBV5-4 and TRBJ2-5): ETGVTQSPTHLIKTRGQQVTLRCSSQSGHNTVSWYQQALGQGPQFIFQYYREEENGRGNFPPRFSGLQFPNYSSELNVNALELDDSALYLCASSLENQETQYFGPGTRLLVL.

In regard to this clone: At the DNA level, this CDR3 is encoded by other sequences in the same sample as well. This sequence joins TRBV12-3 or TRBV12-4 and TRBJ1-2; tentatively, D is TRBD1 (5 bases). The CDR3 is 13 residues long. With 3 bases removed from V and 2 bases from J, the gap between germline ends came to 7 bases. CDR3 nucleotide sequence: TGTGCCAGCAGTTTGGGGGGGAACTATGGCTACACCTTC. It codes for CASSLGGNYGYTF.

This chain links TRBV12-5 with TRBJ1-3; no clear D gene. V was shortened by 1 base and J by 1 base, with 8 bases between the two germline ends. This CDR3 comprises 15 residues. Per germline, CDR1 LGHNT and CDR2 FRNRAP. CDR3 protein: CASGLGGASGNTIYF. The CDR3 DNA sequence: TGTGCTAGTGGTTTGGGGGGTGCGTCTGGAAACACCATATATTTT.

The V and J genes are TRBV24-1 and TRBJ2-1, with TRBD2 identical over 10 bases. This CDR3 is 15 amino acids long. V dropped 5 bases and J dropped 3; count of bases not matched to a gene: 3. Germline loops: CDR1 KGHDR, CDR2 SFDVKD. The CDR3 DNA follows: TGTGCCACCAGTGTCCCTAGCGGGGGCTACAATGAGCAGTTCTTC. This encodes CATSVPSGGYNEQFF.

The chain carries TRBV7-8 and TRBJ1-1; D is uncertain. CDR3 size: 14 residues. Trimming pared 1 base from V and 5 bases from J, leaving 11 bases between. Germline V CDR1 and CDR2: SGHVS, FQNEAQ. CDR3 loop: CASSLEAAGTEAFF. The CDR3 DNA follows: TGTGCCAGCAGCTTAGAGGCCGCGGGGACTGAAGCTTTCTTT.

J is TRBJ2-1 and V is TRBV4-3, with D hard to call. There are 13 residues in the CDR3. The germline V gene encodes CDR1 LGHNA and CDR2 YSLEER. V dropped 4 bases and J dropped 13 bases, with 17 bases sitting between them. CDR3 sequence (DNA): TGCGCCAGCAGCCGAGAGCAAAGGACCGTACAGTTCTTC. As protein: CASSREQRTVQFF.

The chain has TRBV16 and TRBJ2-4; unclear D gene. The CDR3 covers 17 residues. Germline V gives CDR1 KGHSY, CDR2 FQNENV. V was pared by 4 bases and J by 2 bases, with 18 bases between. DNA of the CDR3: TGTGCCAGCAGCCTCTCTGACGGCATTAACTCCAAAAACATTCAGTACTTC. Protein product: CASSLSDGINSKNIQYF.

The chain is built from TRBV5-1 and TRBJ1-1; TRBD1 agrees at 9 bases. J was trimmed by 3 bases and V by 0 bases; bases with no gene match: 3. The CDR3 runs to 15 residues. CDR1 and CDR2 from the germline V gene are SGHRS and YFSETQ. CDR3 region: CASSLVGQGHTEAFF. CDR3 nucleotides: TGCGCCAGCAGCTTGGTGGGACAGGGACACACTGAAGCTTTCTTT.

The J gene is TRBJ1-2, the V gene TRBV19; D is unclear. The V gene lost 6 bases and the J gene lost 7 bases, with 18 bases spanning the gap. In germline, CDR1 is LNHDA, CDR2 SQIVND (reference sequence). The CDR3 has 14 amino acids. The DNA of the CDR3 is TGTGCCAGTAGCACACATACGCCGGTTCCTGGCTACACCTTC. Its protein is CASSTHTPVPGYTF.

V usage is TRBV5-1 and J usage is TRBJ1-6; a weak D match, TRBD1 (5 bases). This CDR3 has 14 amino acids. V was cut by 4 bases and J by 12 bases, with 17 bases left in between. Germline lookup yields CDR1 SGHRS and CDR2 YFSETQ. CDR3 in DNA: TGCGCCAGCAGCCTTGGACGGGGCAAGGAACCCCTCCACTTT. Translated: CASSLGRGKEPLHF.

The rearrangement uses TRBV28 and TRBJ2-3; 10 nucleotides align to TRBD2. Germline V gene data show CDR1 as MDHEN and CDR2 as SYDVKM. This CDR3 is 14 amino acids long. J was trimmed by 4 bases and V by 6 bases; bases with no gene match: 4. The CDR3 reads CASRSGGVSDTQYF. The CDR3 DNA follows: TGTGCCAGCAGGAGCGGGGGGGTCTCAGATACGCAGTATTTT.

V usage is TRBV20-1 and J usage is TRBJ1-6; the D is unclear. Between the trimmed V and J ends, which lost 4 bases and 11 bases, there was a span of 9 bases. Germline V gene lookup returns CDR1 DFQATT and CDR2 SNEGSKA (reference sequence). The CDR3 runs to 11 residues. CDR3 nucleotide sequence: TGCAGTGCTAACCCAGGAGCACCCCTCCACTTT. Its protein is CSANPGAPLHF.

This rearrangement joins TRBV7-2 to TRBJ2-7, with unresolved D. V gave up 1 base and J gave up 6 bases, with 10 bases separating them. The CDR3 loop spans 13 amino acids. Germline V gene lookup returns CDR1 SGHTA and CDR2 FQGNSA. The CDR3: CASSLVSSAEQYF. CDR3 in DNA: TGTGCCAGCAGCTTAGTGAGTTCAGCCGAGCAGTACTTC.

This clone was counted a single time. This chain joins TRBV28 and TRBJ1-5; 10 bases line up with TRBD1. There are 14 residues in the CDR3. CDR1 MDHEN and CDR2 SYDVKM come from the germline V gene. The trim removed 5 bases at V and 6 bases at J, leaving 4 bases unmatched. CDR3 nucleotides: TGTGCCAGCAGTCAGACAGGGGGCAGTCAGCCCCAGCATTTT. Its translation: CASSQTGGSQPQHF.

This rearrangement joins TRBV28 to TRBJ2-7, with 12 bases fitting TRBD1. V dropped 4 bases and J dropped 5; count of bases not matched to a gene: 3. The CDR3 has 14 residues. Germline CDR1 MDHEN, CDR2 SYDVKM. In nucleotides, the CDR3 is TGTGCCAGCAGTTCCGGGACAGGGGGCAACGAGCAGTACTTC. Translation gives CASSSGTGGNEQYF.

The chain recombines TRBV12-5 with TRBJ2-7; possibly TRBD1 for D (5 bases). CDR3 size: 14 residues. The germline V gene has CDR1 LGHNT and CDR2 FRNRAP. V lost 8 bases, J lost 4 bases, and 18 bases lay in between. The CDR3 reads CASWGPPLTYEQYF. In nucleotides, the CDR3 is TGTGCTAGTTGGGGCCCCCCGTTAACTTACGAGCAGTACTTC.

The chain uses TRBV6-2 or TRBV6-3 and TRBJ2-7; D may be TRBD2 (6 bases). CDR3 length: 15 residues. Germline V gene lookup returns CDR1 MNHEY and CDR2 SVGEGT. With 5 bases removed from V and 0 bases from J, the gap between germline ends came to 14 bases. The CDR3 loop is CASSNPEGSSYEQYF. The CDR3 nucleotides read TGTGCCAGCAGTAACCCGGAGGGCAGCTCCTACGAGCAGTACTTC.

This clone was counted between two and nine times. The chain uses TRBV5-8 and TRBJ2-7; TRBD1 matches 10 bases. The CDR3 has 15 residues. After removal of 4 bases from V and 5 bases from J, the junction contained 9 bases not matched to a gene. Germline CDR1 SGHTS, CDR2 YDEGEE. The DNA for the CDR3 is TGTGCCAGCAGCCGCTACCGGGACAGGGGAGACGAGCAGTACTTC. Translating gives CASSRYRDRGDEQYF.

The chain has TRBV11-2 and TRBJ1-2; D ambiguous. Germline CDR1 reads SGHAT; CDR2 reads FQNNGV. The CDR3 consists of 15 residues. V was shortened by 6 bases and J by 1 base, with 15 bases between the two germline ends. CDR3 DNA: TGTGCCAGCAGTCCCGGGCCCTACCGTAACTATGGCTACACCTTC. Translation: CASSPGPYRNYGYTF.

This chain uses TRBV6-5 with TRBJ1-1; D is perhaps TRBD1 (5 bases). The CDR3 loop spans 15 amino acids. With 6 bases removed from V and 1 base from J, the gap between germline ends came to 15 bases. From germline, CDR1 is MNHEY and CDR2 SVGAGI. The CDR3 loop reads CASRAPRGKNTEAFF. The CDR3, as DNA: TGTGCCAGCAGGGCCCCTAGGGGTAAGAACACTGAAGCTTTCTTT.

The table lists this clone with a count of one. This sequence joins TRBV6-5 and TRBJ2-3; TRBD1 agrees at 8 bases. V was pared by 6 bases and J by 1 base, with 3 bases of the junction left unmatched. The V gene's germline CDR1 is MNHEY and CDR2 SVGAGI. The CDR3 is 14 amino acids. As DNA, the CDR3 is TGTGCCAGCAGCCAGGACAGGGGCACAGATACGCAGTATTTT. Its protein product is CASSQDRGTDTQYF.